This T cell receptor beta chain came from a study of CD8+CD57+ T cells in acquired aplastic anemia. Background on the study: Sorted CD4+ and CD8+ cells gave a mean 3.2 ug DNA, range about 0.19 to 27.4 ug. The study, taken as a whole, reports: Patients and controls turned out to have more than 25 CD8+ CDR3 sequences in common.

The study profiled TCR beta VDJ and CDR3 using genomic DNA as template. A single record per CDR3 protein comes from TCRdb applying MiXCR to the reads. This sample has 170,000 or so distinct CDR3 sequences, with roughly 63% found just once. Patients selected for sequencing had displayed CD8+CD57+ cell expansion by flow cytometry. As concerns this clonotype: What it recognizes is unknown.

The germline CDR1 and CDR2 sequences are LGHNA and YNFKEQ. The V end was cut by 1 base, the J end by 2 bases, with 12 bases between. CDR3 length: 15 amino acids. Sequenced input: sorted CD4+, CD8+, or CD8+CD57+ T cells (not recorded which) from PBMCs. The sequence was collected from a human donor with aplastic anemia. The chain recombines TRBV4-2 with TRBJ2-7; tentatively, D is TRBD1 (5 bases). The CDR3 reads CASSQVAGPAYEQYF. DNA of the CDR3: TGTGCCAGCAGCCAAGTGGCAGGGCCAGCCTACGAGCAGTACTTC.